This TCR beta chain originates from a study of blood T cells in healthy people across ages. Findings and limits, study-wide: Higher diversity, along with more naive CD4+ cells, distinguished long-lived donors from aged donors. What prevented conclusive comparison of naive and antigen-experienced cells was that PBMCs were unsorted. Expanded clonotype shifts may have been confounded, as the donors had an unknown CMV status.

In this sample, this clonotype turned up many times. Its antigen is as yet unknown. A second PCR, run for about 6 to 11 cycles, used a sample-barcoded 5' primer plus a J-beta primer mix. A template-switch adaptor that had 12 random nucleotides put a tag on each cDNA molecule. MiXCR, run by TCRdb on the 5' RACE reads, gives a single entry per CDR3 protein. The table includes roughly 1,500,000 distinct CDR3 sequences, roughly 40% detected once. V was cut by 3 bases and J by 4 bases, with 10 bases left in between. Germline V CDR1 and CDR2: DFQATT, SNEGSKA (reference sequence). This CDR3 is built from 12 residues.

What was sequenced was blood. The chain uses TRBV20-1 and TRBJ2-7; TRBD1 or TRBD2 may be the D gene (6 bases each). The receptor comes from a woman aged 18-29 years in good health. For the CDR3, the DNA is TGCAGTGCTAGCGGGGGCCGGTACGAGCAGTACTTC. It codes for CSASGGRYEQYF.